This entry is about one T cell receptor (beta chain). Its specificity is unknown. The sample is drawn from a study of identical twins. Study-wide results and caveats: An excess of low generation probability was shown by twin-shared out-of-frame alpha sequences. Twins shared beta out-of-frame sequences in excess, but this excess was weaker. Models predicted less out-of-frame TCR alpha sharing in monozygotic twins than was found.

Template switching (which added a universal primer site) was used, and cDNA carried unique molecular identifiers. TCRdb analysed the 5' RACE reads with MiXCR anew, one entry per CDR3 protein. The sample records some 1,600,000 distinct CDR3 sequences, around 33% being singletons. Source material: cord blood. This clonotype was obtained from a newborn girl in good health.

The CDR3 bases are TGTGCCAGTAGACAGAGGTACCAAGAGACCCAGTACTTC. Its protein is CASRQRYQETQYF. This rearrangement joins TRBV2 to TRBJ2-5, with D maybe TRBD1 (5 bases). Germline CDR1 reads SNHLY; CDR2 reads FYNNEI. Trimming removed 9 bases from V and 0 bases from J, with 11 bases in between. The CDR3 is made up of 13 amino acids.